This entry describes one TCR beta chain. Its cognate antigen is unknown. Production of TCR cDNA was by 5'RACE template switching, which also added a universal primer site and UMIs. TCRdb fed the 5' RACE reads into MiXCR, producing one record per CDR3 protein. In the table there are roughly 110,000 distinct CDR3 sequences, 6.5% to 9% of which are singletons. This specimen comes from a study of T cells after yellow fever vaccination. Whole-study context: Fractions of low cell number were prepared using SMART-Seq v4 Ultra Low Input.

General study findings and limits: Shared CD4/CD8 clonotypes were a small share, likely from convergent recombination. Booster sampling recovered most clones from primary vaccination (96% CD4, approximately 88% CD8).

V dropped 3 bases and J dropped 2 bases, with 22 bases sitting between them. The CDR3 has 18 residues. Germline assignment: CDR1 KGHSH and CDR2 LQKENI. This receptor was taken from a man aged 25 to 45 who received the YFV17D yellow fever vaccine. The chain couples TRBV18 to TRBJ2-5, with D hard to call. The sequences come from CD8+ T cells sorted from PBMCs, collected 45 days after the yellow fever booster vaccination. The CDR3, as DNA: TGTGCCAGCTCACCTGAACACGACAATCTCCTGTCACAAGAGACCCAGTACTTC. This gives the protein CASSPEHDNLLSQETQYF.